This T cell receptor beta chain stems from a study of shared clonotypes between healthy human individuals. Notes on the study in general: Roughly 5% was the fraction of naive CD4 clonotypes found shared across a few donors.

About this clone itself: Its antigen is not identified.

Clones were read by immunoSEQ multiplex PCR, and TCRdb kept only the in-frame ones, dropping some. Seen here are under 650,000 clones, about 96% observed once, and the top ten hold roughly 0.06%. This sequence was found in a woman aged 25-40 years in good health. The sequencing sample was made of naive CD4+ T cells sorted from blood. The subset was: CD45RA+ positively selected.

CDR3 region: CASSLAPIGAGETQYF. CDR3 DNA: TGTGCCAGCAGCTTAGCACCCATTGGGGCGGGGGAGACCCAGTACTTC. The V call is TRBV7-8, the J call TRBJ2-5, with D maybe TRBD2 (6 bases). The CDR3 has 16 residues. The V gene's germline CDR1 is SGHVS and CDR2 FQNEAQ. The V end lost 0 bases, the J end lost 5 bases, and 16 bases lay between the germline ends.